A single sample is the source of the 27 T cell receptor beta chains below, sequenced in a study of a mutant IDH1 vaccine in newly diagnosed glioma. The table came from immunoSEQ multiplex PCR; TCRdb's copy has only in-frame clones and leaves some out. The data contain 65,000 to 70,000 clones, around 86% of them singletons. Time point in this sample: baseline, week 1 (first vaccination visit). The sample's treatment: pre-vaccination baseline after standard-of-care therapy. Specimen: PBMCs, collected from a glioma patient treated with radiotherapy, temozolomide or both. The receptors were gathered from a man younger than 45 with glioma.

The genes are TRBV29-1 and TRBJ2-1; D is undetermined. There are 15 residues in the CDR3. Germline values: CDR1 SQVTM, CDR2 ANQGSEA. The V end lost 4 bases, the J end lost 7 bases, and 20 bases lay between the germline ends. The CDR3 loop reads CSVGFGLLLKNEQFF. The CDR3 nucleotides are TGCAGCGTTGGATTCGGATTACTCCTAAAGAATGAGCAGTTCTTC.

This chain links TRBV28 with TRBJ1-1, with D possibly matching TRBD1 (5 bases). This CDR3 has 14 residues. Germline-derived CDR1 and CDR2 are MDHEN and SYDVKM. V lost 6 bases to trimming and J lost 5 bases, with 16 bases between them. The CDR3 region has the DNA TGTGCCAGCAGCTCCTCGGGGGGGTTTACTGAAGCTTTCTTT. Translated: CASSSSGGFTEAFF.

The chain has TRBV29-1 and TRBJ1-4; 7 bases agree with TRBD1. This CDR3 has 13 amino acids. Per germline, CDR1 SQVTM and CDR2 ANQGSEA. With 6 bases clipped from V and 7 bases from J, the junction kept 8 bases outside the gene matches. The CDR3 coding sequence is TGCAGCGTGGTTACAGGGGCGAGTGAAAAACTGTTTTTT. Protein: CSVVTGASEKLFF.

The chain joins TRBV27 to TRBJ2-3; no clear D. CDR1 is MNHEY and CDR2 is SMNVEV in the germline V gene (reference sequence). Trimming removed 2 bases at V and 1 base at J, with 7 bases between. This CDR3 has 14 residues. CDR3 sequence reads: CASSLERGTDTQYF. The CDR3 DNA follows: TGTGCCAGCAGTTTAGAAAGGGGCACAGATACGCAGTATTTT.

In DNA form, the CDR3 reads TGTGCCAGCTCGAAGGGTCATGAAAAACTGTTTTTT. Amino acid sequence: CASSKGHEKLFF. This chain joins TRBV18 and TRBJ1-4; unclear D gene. Trimming took 6 bases from V and 6 from J, leaving 8 bases between them. The germline V gene has CDR1 KGHSH and CDR2 LQKENI. The CDR3 runs 12 residues.

This chain links TRBV6-1 with TRBJ1-2, with 7 bases identical to TRBD1. CDR1 MNHNS and CDR2 SASEGT come from the germline V gene. Germline trimming cut 0 bases from V and 4 bases from J; bases unmatched to any gene: 2. The CDR3 is made up of 14 amino acids. This CDR3 reads CASSEAGQFYGYTF. The CDR3 coding sequence is TGTGCCAGCAGTGAAGCGGGACAGTTCTATGGCTACACCTTC.

The chain is built from TRBV14 and TRBJ2-5; D gene uncertain. Trimming shortened V by 3 bases and J by 0 bases, and 8 bases separated the two germline ends. CDR1 is SGHDN and CDR2 is FVKESK in the germline V gene. This CDR3 region has 14 residues. Here the CDR3 reads CASSHWPDQETQYF. The CDR3 DNA is TGTGCCAGCAGCCATTGGCCGGACCAAGAGACCCAGTACTTC. Full variable domain (outside the CDR3, taken from reference TRBV14 and TRBJ2-5): EAGVTQFPSHSVIEKGQTVTLRCDPISGHDNLYWYRRVMGKEIKFLLHFVKESKQDESGMPNNRFLAERTGGTYSTLKVQPAELEDSGVYFCASSHWPDQETQYFGPGTRLLVL.

The sample holds one count of this clone. The V call is TRBV7-8, the J call TRBJ2-1, with D tentatively TRBD1 (5 bases). Germline V gene lookup returns CDR1 SGHVS and CDR2 FQNEAQ. There are 14 residues in the CDR3. V was clipped by 1 base and J by 5 bases, with 9 bases between them. This chain's CDR3 is CASSLDPGNNEQFF. The CDR3, as DNA: TGTGCCAGCAGCTTAGATCCAGGGAACAATGAGCAGTTCTTC.

The rearrangement links TRBV6-1 to TRBJ2-5; TRBD2 agrees at 8 bases. CDR1 is MNHNS, CDR2 SASEGT, per germline. The CDR3 covers 16 residues. Trimming cost V 1 base and J 1 base; bases outside gene matches: 5. The CDR3 DNA reads TGTGCCAGCAGTGAAGACGGGGGGGCCCCCCAAGAGACCCAGTACTTC. Its protein product is CASSEDGGAPQETQYF.

This chain joins TRBV28 and TRBJ2-5; 8 bases align to TRBD2. The J call could be wrong; TRBJ2-7 is a better fit for the DNA end. This CDR3 is 17 amino acids long. Germline loops: CDR1 MDHEN, CDR2 SYDVKM. The chain's CDR3 is CASSLQLGPRGGYEQYF. The CDR3 DNA is TGTGCCAGCAGTTTACAGCTCGGGCCACGGGGGGGTTACGAGCAGTACTTC.

The rearrangement uses TRBV18 and TRBJ1-1; no reliable D call. The CDR3 has 14 residues. Germline CDR1 KGHSH, CDR2 LQKENI. V lost 5 bases, J lost 0 bases, and 10 bases lay in between. The CDR3 protein is CASSVAFMNTEAFF. The CDR3 DNA reads as TGTGCCAGCTCAGTAGCCTTTATGAACACTGAAGCTTTCTTT.

The V and J genes are TRBV5-1 and TRBJ2-2, with unresolved D. This CDR3 is 15 amino acids long. Per germline, CDR1 SGHRS and CDR2 YFSETQ. Trimming took 1 base from V and 1 from J, leaving 8 bases between them. Here the CDR3 reads CASSLFPGNTGELFF. The CDR3 DNA reads as TGCGCCAGCAGCTTGTTCCCAGGGAACACCGGGGAGCTGTTTTTT.

This clone occurred once. The rearrangement links TRBV30 to TRBJ1-2; the D gene is possibly TRBD1 (5 bases). CDR1 and CDR2 (germline): GTSNPN, SVGIG (reference sequence). Trimming took off 0 bases at V and 3 bases at J, with 14 bases between the two ends. CDR3 size: 15 residues. The CDR3: CAWSVGSGSYYGYTF. In nucleotides, the CDR3 is TGTGCCTGGAGTGTTGGGTCAGGGAGTTACTATGGCTACACCTTC. Supplemented by reference TRBV30 and TRBJ1-2, the full variable domain reads SQTIHQWPATLVQPVGSPLSLECTVEGTSNPNLYWYRQAAGRGLQLLFYSVGIGQISSEVPQNLSASRPQDRQFILSSKKLLLSDSGFYLCAWSVGSGSYYGYTFGSGTRLTVV.

The chain carries TRBV10-1 and TRBJ1-6; D unresolved. Germline CDR1 is WNHNN and CDR2 is SYGVQD (reference sequence). The V end lost 2 bases, the J end lost 8 bases, and 7 bases lay between the germline ends. This CDR3 has 13 residues. CDR3 in DNA: TGCGCCAGCAGTGAGGGTACTGATTCACCCCTCCACTTT. Translated, it gives CASSEGTDSPLHF.

The chain has TRBV2 and TRBJ1-2; 11 bases align to TRBD1. The CDR3 spans 16 residues. V dropped 2 bases and J dropped 4; count of bases not matched to a gene: 6. CDR1 and CDR2 from the germline V gene are SNHLY and FYNNEI. This CDR3 reads CASSEQSGQGGYGYTF. CDR3 nucleotide sequence: TGTGCCAGCAGTGAACAGTCGGGACAGGGGGGCTATGGCTACACCTTC.

This chain connects TRBV4-2 to TRBJ1-1; D might be TRBD1 (6 bases). The CDR3 covers 14 residues. Trimming took off 0 bases at V and 8 bases at J, with 13 bases between the two ends. Germline CDR1 is LGHNA and CDR2 is YNFKEQ. The DNA of the CDR3 is TGTGCCAGCAGCCAAGAAGGTCGACAGGAGGAAGCTTTCTTT. This translates into CASSQEGRQEEAFF.

V and J are TRBV28 and TRBJ2-7; D uncertain. The length of the CDR3 is 14 residues. CDR1 MDHEN and CDR2 SYDVKM come from the germline V gene. The V end was cut by 6 bases, the J end by 1 base, with 13 bases between. CDR3 DNA sequence: TGTGCCAGCAGACGGCCCGTTGGTTCCTACGAGCAGTACTTC. Its protein product is CASRRPVGSYEQYF.

The V and J genes are TRBV7-9 and TRBJ2-2; D is undetermined. V lost 1 base, J lost 1 base, and 7 bases lay in between. Germline assignment: CDR1 SEHNR and CDR2 FQNEAQ (reference sequence). CDR3 length: 15 residues. The CDR3 DNA sequence: TGTGCCAGCAGCTTAGTGTGGCAGAACACCGGGGAGCTGTTTTTT. Protein: CASSLVWQNTGELFF.

The chain is built from TRBV11-2 and TRBJ1-4, with D perhaps TRBD1 (5 bases). Germline CDR1 reads SGHAT; CDR2 reads FQNNGV. This CDR3 spans 19 amino acids. V was trimmed by 2 bases and J by 1 base, leaving 20 bases between them. This CDR3 is CASSLIRVKGAETNEKLFF. Written as DNA, the CDR3 is TGTGCCAGCAGCTTAATCCGAGTCAAAGGGGCGGAAACTAATGAAAAACTGTTTTTT.

This sequence joins TRBV2 and TRBJ2-3; TRBD2 matches 8 bases. V gave up 6 bases and J gave up 0 bases; unmatched junction bases: 8. The CDR3 length is 16 residues. Germline-derived CDR1 and CDR2 are SNHLY and FYNNEI. DNA for the CDR3: TGTGCCAGCAGGGAACTACTAGCGGCTAGCACAGATACGCAGTATTTT. It encodes CASRELLAASTDTQYF.

V gene TRBV4-1 combines with J gene TRBJ2-5; 9 bases are a match to TRBD1. V was clipped by 3 bases and J by 5 bases; unmatched bases: 7. The CDR3 contains 15 residues. Looked up from germline, CDR1 is MGHRA and CDR2 is YSYEKL. The CDR3 sequence is CASSHPGQGWETQYF. DNA for the CDR3: TGCGCCAGCAGCCACCCCGGACAGGGGTGGGAGACCCAGTACTTC.

The V gene is TRBV28, the J gene TRBJ1-2, with 9 positions matching TRBD1. Germline V gene sequence: CDR1 MDHEN, CDR2 SYDVKM. CDR3 length: 19 amino acids. Trimming took 1 base from V and 3 from J; bases not matched to a gene: 15. CDR3: CASSLYGVGVDRGYYGYTF. DNA for the CDR3: TGTGCCAGCAGTTTATATGGTGTTGGAGTGGACAGGGGATACTATGGCTACACCTTC.

CDR3 in amino acids: CASSLALGWNTEAFF. As DNA, the CDR3 is TGCGCCAGCAGCTTGGCCCTAGGGTGGAACACTGAAGCTTTCTTT. This sequence joins TRBV5-1 and TRBJ1-1; D gene ambiguous. The germline V gene encodes CDR1 SGHRS and CDR2 YFSETQ. Trimming took off 0 bases at V and 1 base at J, with 10 bases between the two ends. The CDR3 is 15 amino acids.

A single count supports this clone. The V gene is TRBV7-9, the J gene TRBJ2-3; 8 bases line up with TRBD2. Germline V CDR1 and CDR2: SEHNR, FQNEAQ (reference sequence). V dropped 5 bases and J dropped 9; count of bases not matched to a gene: 10. The CDR3 loop spans 14 amino acids. The CDR3: CASSNNPGTRTQYF. Written as DNA, the CDR3 is TGTGCCAGCAGCAACAATCCCGGGACTAGGACGCAGTATTTT.

V gene TRBV7-8 combines with J gene TRBJ1-1; a weak D match, TRBD1 (6 bases). Germline lookup yields CDR1 SGHVS and CDR2 FQNEAQ. V dropped 4 bases and J dropped 0 bases, with 12 bases sitting between them. The CDR3 runs 15 residues. The CDR3 DNA is TGTGCCAGCAGCTCACGGACAGCCATGAACACTGAAGCTTTCTTT. It yields the protein CASSSRTAMNTEAFF.

This sequence joins TRBV4-1 and TRBJ1-1; D is unresolved. The V gene lost 0 bases and the J gene lost 0 bases, with 11 bases spanning the gap. CDR1 is MGHRA, CDR2 YSYEKL, per germline. The CDR3 covers 16 residues. CDR3 in amino acids: CASSQERDLMNTEAFF. The DNA for the CDR3 is TGCGCCAGCAGCCAAGAACGGGATCTCATGAACACTGAAGCTTTCTTT.

The chain links TRBV20-1 to TRBJ1-2, with D hard to call. V was shortened by 0 bases and J by 6 bases, with 2 bases between the two germline ends. The CDR3 extends over 10 amino acids. Germline lookup yields CDR1 DFQATT and CDR2 SNEGSKA (reference sequence). For the CDR3, the DNA is TGCAGTGCTAGAGATCATGGCTACACCTTC. It is translated as CSARDHGYTF.